This T cell receptor (beta chain) was documented in a study of cytomegalovirus exposure and HLA in healthy donors. Study-wide points: An analysis was carried out later, and it reportedly showed fewer N-insertions in an Asian-associated ancestry cluster than the approximately 680-donor mean.

This clone has more than one count but fewer than ten. The antigen remains unidentified. This PCR relied on a set of 60 Vbeta primers and 13 Jbeta primers. Assay: immunoSEQ multiplex PCR; the TCRdb copy retains only in-frame clones and omits some. The table includes about 120,000 clones, 65% to 80% detected once. The germline V gene has CDR1 SQVTM and CDR2 ANQGSEA. V was trimmed by 6 bases and J by 0 bases, leaving 9 bases between them. The CDR3 is 13 residues long. The sequenced sample consisted of PBMCs. The chain uses TRBV29-1 and TRBJ1-3, with unresolved D. The clonotype was recovered from a male donor in good health and CMV-seropositive. For the CDR3, the DNA is TGCAGCGTCTCAGGAGGCTCTGGAAACACCATATATTTT. This sequence encodes CSVSGGSGNTIYF.